This TCR beta chain was identified during a study of T cell repertoires in cytomegalovirus infection. TCRdb reanalysed the reads using MiXCR and keeps one entry per CDR3 protein. Counted here are approximately 76,000 distinct CDR3 sequences, roughly a quarter occurring once; the ten biggest clones make up about half. This clonotype was picked up many times. The antigen remains unidentified. The CDR3 consists of 16 residues. The V and J ends lost 0 bases and 1 base respectively, with 10 bases between them. CDR1 and CDR2 from the germline V gene are LGHDT and YNNKEL (reference sequence). V gene TRBV3-1 combines with J gene TRBJ2-1; the D is unclear. The material was CD8+ T cells from cultured PBMCs, obtained from culture after CMV antigen stimulation. The receptor comes from a human donor in good health (CMV status not recorded). Some clones in this sample may be carry-over from other donors' samples. Here the CDR3 DNA reads TGTGCCAGCAGCCAAGATCCCCCTGCGTCCTACAATGAGCAGTTCTTC. It translates to CASSQDPPASYNEQFF.